Following are 3 T cell receptor beta chains from one sample sequenced in a study of shared clonotypes between healthy human individuals (TCRdb year 2020). Library method: the immunoSEQ multiplex PCR assay. TCRdb obtained this table from immuneACCESS and retained in-frame rearrangements with V and J assigned. These tables miss some clones; where compared with another copy, unresolved V genes account for less than half of the shortfall, and the remainder is unexplained. This sample lists 2 million or so clones; around 95% were detected once. Jointly, the top ten make up 0.13% of the sample. Sequenced sample: naive CD4+ T cells sorted from blood. Sample cell subset or site, as interpreted from the label and publication: CD45RA+ positively selected. The source of these receptors is a man between 18 and 35 years old in good health.

For this clone: The same CDR3 is also encoded by other DNA sequences in this sample. The gene calls are TRBV5-1 and TRBJ2-7; perhaps TRBD2 as D (5 bases). The CDR3 covers 13 residues. The V and J ends lost 0 bases and 3 bases respectively, with 7 bases between them. Per the germline V gene, CDR1 is SGHRS and CDR2 is YFSETQ. The CDR3 DNA sequence: TGCGCCAGCAGCTTGGGCGAGGGCTACGAGCAGTACTTC. It yields the protein CASSLGEGYEQYF.

The chain links TRBV28 to TRBJ2-7; D possibly matches TRBD1 or TRBD2 (5 bases each). Germline lookup yields CDR1 MDHEN and CDR2 SYDVKM. This CDR3 is 14 amino acids long. The V and J ends lost 1 base and 3 bases respectively, with 10 bases between them. The CDR3: CASSLSGPHYEQYF. In DNA form, the CDR3 reads TGTGCCAGCAGTTTATCGGGACCTCACTACGAGCAGTACTTC.

V gene TRBV5-1 combines with J gene TRBJ2-2; the D gene is possibly TRBD2 (6 bases). Germline assignment: CDR1 SGHRS and CDR2 YFSETQ. The V end was cut by 0 bases, the J end by 4 bases, with 19 bases between. This CDR3 is built from 18 residues. This CDR3 reads CASSLEAGRRLGTGELFF. CDR3 coding DNA: TGCGCCAGCAGCTTGGAGGCCGGGAGAAGACTGGGCACCGGGGAGCTGTTTTTT.